Listed here are 7 T cell receptor beta chains from one sample, sequenced in a study of blood T cell repertoires in COVID-19. Libraries were prepared by immunoSEQ multiplex PCR; TCRdb keeps only in-frame clonotypes and omits some of them. The sample lists 200,000 or so clones, around 84% occurring once. The sample consisted of peripheral blood. The receptors stem from a man over 45 with acute or convalescent COVID-19.

CDR3 nucleotides: TGTGCCAGCAGCGTAGCTAATCAGGGAGGCCTCTCTGGAAACACCATATATTTT. Its translation is CASSVANQGGLSGNTIYF. V is TRBV9 and J is TRBJ1-3; perhaps TRBD1 as D (5 bases). This CDR3 has 18 residues. Germline lookup yields CDR1 SGDLS and CDR2 YYNGEE. Trimming stripped 0 bases from V and 0 bases from J, with 16 bases between.

This chain links TRBV11-2 with TRBJ2-7; 8 bases agree with TRBD2. Germline values: CDR1 SGHAT, CDR2 FQNNGV. V shed 4 bases and J 6 bases; nucleotides not matched to a gene: 11. The CDR3 length is 15 residues. The chain's CDR3 is CASSSTTSVFSEQYF. Here the CDR3 DNA reads TGTGCCAGCAGCTCCACGACTAGCGTTTTTTCCGAGCAGTACTTC.

This sequence joins TRBV5-1 and TRBJ2-5; 13 bases line up with TRBD2. The CDR3 runs 17 residues. V trimming: 4 bases; J trimming: 7 bases; junction bases outside the gene matches: 13. Germline-derived CDR1 and CDR2 are SGHRS and YFSETQ. The CDR3 coding sequence is TGCGCCAGCAGCAAGGGGACTAGCGGGGCCCTCACCGGGACCCAGTACTTC. Residues: CASSKGTSGALTGTQYF.

J is TRBJ2-7 and V is TRBV2; D perhaps matches TRBD1 (5 bases). V lost 9 bases, J lost 0 bases, and 15 bases lay in between. This CDR3 spans 14 amino acids. Germline-derived CDR1 and CDR2 are SNHLY and FYNNEI. DNA of the CDR3: TGTGCCAGTCGACAGTTCCCCAACTCCTACGAGCAGTACTTC. This gives the protein CASRQFPNSYEQYF.

J is TRBJ1-1 and V is TRBV5-1; perhaps TRBD1 as D (5 bases). Trimming stripped 2 bases from V and 5 bases from J, with 16 bases between. The CDR3 is 15 residues long. Per germline, CDR1 SGHRS and CDR2 YFSETQ. The DNA for the CDR3 is TGCGCCAGCAGCTTAGCGACAGCGGGAGGGACTGAAGCTTTCTTT. Translation: CASSLATAGGTEAFF.

This chain connects TRBV10-1 to TRBJ1-5, with D possibly TRBD1 on 5 matching bases. This CDR3 spans 15 amino acids. Trimming removed 3 bases from V and 0 bases from J, with 9 bases in between. CDR1 is WNHNN and CDR2 is SYGVQD in the germline V gene (reference sequence). The CDR3 spells CASSEGAVSNQPQHF. CDR3 sequence (DNA): TGCGCCAGCAGTGAAGGGGCGGTTAGCAATCAGCCCCAGCATTTT.

This sequence joins TRBV7-9 and TRBJ1-1, with D possibly TRBD1 on 6 matching bases. CDR1 is SEHNR and CDR2 is FQNEAQ in the germline V gene (reference sequence). The CDR3 has 15 amino acids. Trimming took off 2 bases at V and 1 base at J, with 11 bases between the two ends. This CDR3 reads CASSLSGHQNTEAFF. The CDR3 DNA sequence: TGTGCCAGCAGCTTATCGGGACACCAGAACACTGAAGCTTTCTTT.